Listed below are T cell receptor beta chains from one sample, sequenced in a study of cytomegalovirus exposure and HLA in healthy donors. Repertoires were generated with immunoSEQ multiplex PCR, while TCRdb's copy carries only in-frame clones and drops some. The sample contains 130,000 to 150,000 clones, about 85% of which appear only once. The sequenced sample consisted of PBMCs. The receptors stem from a female donor in good health and CMV-seronegative. Each CDR3 is given with its conserved first and last residue. A D gene is named only where the DNA matches it firmly. Not all rows give a size; the values are once, few, many and, for expanded clones, a class.

J gene,V gene,D gene,clone size,CDR3 DNA,CDR3 protein
TRBJ1-2,TRBV7-2,.,.,TGTGCCAGCAGCTTCGGAGGAGATGGCTACACCTTC,CASSFGGDGYTF
TRBJ2-5,TRBV5-6,TRBD1,.,TGTGCCAGCAGCTGGGGTGGACAGGCTCAAGAGACCCAGTACTTC,CASSWGGQAQETQYF
TRBJ2-6,TRBV23-1,.,.,TGCGCCAGCATCCCCTTTGAGCCTGGGGCCAACGTCCTGACTTTC,CASIPFEPGANVLTF
TRBJ1-2,TRBV21-1,.,.,TGTGCCAGCAGCCTTCGGTCGGAAGACAGGGGGCATGATGGCTACACCTTC,CASSLRSEDRGHDGYTF
TRBJ2-2,TRBV4-1,TRBD1,once,TGCGCCAGCAGCCCGGGACAGGGGGCGATCGGGGAGCTGTTTTTT,CASSPGQGAIGELFF
TRBJ2-1,TRBV27,.,.,TGTGCCAGCAGTTTAAGGGGGGGAACCTACAATGAGCAGTTCTTC,CASSLRGGTYNEQFF
TRBJ2-7,TRBV27,TRBD1,once,TGTGCCAGCAGTTCGACAGGGGGCTACGAGCAGTACTTC,CASSSTGGYEQYF
TRBJ2-5,TRBV10-3,TRBD1,.,TGTGCCATCGGCCAGGGGGCTCGGGAGACCCAGTACTTC,CAIGQGARETQYF
TRBJ1-1,TRBV5-1,TRBD1,.,TGCGCCAGCAGCTTCGGACAGGCAGGTGAAGCTTTCTTT,CASSFGQAGEAFF
TRBJ1-6,TRBV5-1,TRBD1,.,TGCGCCAGCAGCCTAACGTGGGGGACCTCCGACAGGGGAAGATATAATTCACCCCTCCACTTT,CASSLTWGTSDRGRYNSPLHF
TRBJ1-4,TRBV15,TRBD1,.,TGTGCCACCAGCAGCGACAGGGGTGCAACTAATGAAAAACTGTTTTTT,CATSSDRGATNEKLFF
TRBJ2-4,TRBV4-3,.,.,TGCGCCAGCAGCCAAGATACTCGGGTGAACATTCAGTACTTC,CASSQDTRVNIQYF
TRBJ2-7,TRBV27,TRBD1,.,TGTGCCAGCAGTGGACAGGGGGTGGCCTACGAGCAGTACTTC,CASSGQGVAYEQYF
TRBJ1-1,TRBV6-4,TRBD1,few,TGTGCCAGGACCGGGACAGAGAACACTGAAGCTTTCTTT,CARTGTENTEAFF
TRBJ2-2,TRBV18,TRBD1,few,TGTGCCAGCTCACCAGGACAGGGAGTCGGGGAGCTGTTTTTT,CASSPGQGVGELFF
TRBJ2-7,TRBV25-1,.,.,TGTGCCAGTCCCCTCGAGCAGTACTTC,CASPLEQYF
TRBJ1-6,TRBV28,.,.,TGTGCCAGCAGTTTTCCACAGGGAGATTCACCCCTCCACTTT,CASSFPQGDSPLHF
TRBJ2-7,TRBV14,TRBD2,.,TGTGCCAGCAGCCCTACTAGCGGGAGGGCCTACGAGCAGTACTTC,CASSPTSGRAYEQYF
TRBJ2-3,TRBV4-3,.,.,TGCGCCAGCAGCTACCGCCCTCAGGGGACAGATACGCAGTATTTT,CASSYRPQGTDTQYF
TRBJ2-7,TRBV10-3,.,many,TGTGCCATCAAAGGAACAGGCCACGAGCAGTACTTC,CAIKGTGHEQYF
TRBJ2-5,TRBV21-1,.,once,TGTGCCAGCCCGGGATACAGGGGGCTAGAGACCCAGTACTTC,CASPGYRGLETQYF
TRBJ1-4,TRBV28,TRBD1,.,TGTGCCGCCCGACAGGGGAATGAAAAACTGTTTTTT,CAARQGNEKLFF
TRBJ1-4,TRBV15,.,.,TGTGCCACCAGCAGGCCCGGGTCCCCGGAGGGTGAAAAACTGTTTTTT,CATSRPGSPEGEKLFF
TRBJ2-7,TRBV6-6,.,.,TGTGCCAGCAGTTACTCTAGGACAGTCACCTACGAGCAGTACTTC,CASSYSRTVTYEQYF
TRBJ2-1,TRBV4-2,.,.,TGTGCCAGCAGCCAGCGACTAGGCTACAATGAGCAGTTCTTC,CASSQRLGYNEQFF
TRBJ2-1,TRBV9,TRBD2,.,TGTGCCAGCAGCGTGGCTAGCGGGAGCAATGAGCAGTTCTTC,CASSVASGSNEQFF
TRBJ1-2,TRBV2,TRBD1,.,TGTGCCAGCAGGGCCGGGACAGGGGGTTATGGCTACACCTTC,CASRAGTGGYGYTF
TRBJ1-2,TRBV12-1,.,.,TGTGCCAGCAGCTTCAGCGTTTTTAACTATGGCTACACCTTC,CASSFSVFNYGYTF
TRBJ1-3,TRBV7-2,TRBD1,.,TGTGCCAGCACCGACAGACGATTGGACAGGCAGAGAGGAAACACCATATATTTT,CASTDRRLDRQRGNTIYF
TRBJ2-6,TRBV5-8,.,few,TGTGCCAGCAGCGTCGCACAGGGCCTTTACTCTGGGGCCAACGTCCTGACTTTC,CASSVAQGLYSGANVLTF
TRBJ1-2,TRBV5-4,.,.,TGTGCCAGCAGCTTGGGTGGTTCACGGGTCTGGGGCTACACCTTC,CASSLGGSRVWGYTF